The clone carrying this TCR beta chain was detected a few times. As yet, its antigen is unknown. After removal of 3 bases from V and 6 bases from J, the junction contained 8 bases not matched to a gene. Germline CDR1 reads SGHAT; CDR2 reads FQDESV (reference sequence). The CDR3 extends over 15 amino acids. This sample stems from a study of blood T cells in healthy people across ages. Findings of the study overall: Diversity was estimated from one million T cells, and these estimates were considered underestimates. Correlation between TCR beta diversity and naive T cell percentage was strong.

The use of a sample-barcoded 5' primer and a J-beta primer mix characterized a second PCR of 7 to 11 cycles. Unique molecular identifiers of 12 random nucleotides labeled each cDNA. TCRdb recomputed calls from the 5' RACE reads with MiXCR, one row per CDR3 protein. The profile shows about 380,000 distinct CDR3 sequences, more than 45% of them singletons. This chain joins TRBV11-1 and TRBJ2-1; 7 bases match TRBD1. The receptor's source is a man in his 60s in good health. The sample was blood. The CDR3 loop reads CASSLFGQASNEQFF. In DNA, the CDR3 is TGTGCCAGCAGCTTGTTTGGACAGGCATCCAATGAGCAGTTCTTC.